These T cell receptor beta chains were read from a single sample in a study of T-cell memory formation after mild COVID-19. One entry per CDR3 protein, called by TCRdb with MiXCR from the 5' RACE reads. The data contain hundreds of thousands of distinct CDR3 sequences, about a sixth of them singletons. Sequencing used PBMCs or a T cell subset sorted from them (not recorded which). The receptors were sampled from an adult woman who had mild COVID-19 (a few samples of this study predate the infection). Cell type and time point are not known. CDR3s include the opening cysteine and the closing phenylalanine or tryptophan. D genes are given only for firm matches. Where a row states a size, it is once, few, many or the class of an expanded clone; other rows omit it.

V gene	clone size	D gene	J gene	CDR3 protein	CDR3 DNA
TRBV30	few	TRBD2	TRBJ2-5	CAWSHGKAGEETQYF	TGTGCCTGGAGTCACGGGAAGGCGGGAGAAGAGACCCAGTACTTC
TRBV20-1	few	-	TRBJ1-1	CSTTGKRNTEAFF	TGCAGTACCACGGGAAAAAGAAACACTGAAGCTTTCTTT
TRBV2	-	TRBD1	TRBJ1-2	CASSGQGRVYGYTF	TGTGCCAGCAGTGGACAGGGGAGAGTTTATGGCTACACCTTC
TRBV13	-	TRBD1	TRBJ1-2	CASSGTENYGYTF	TGTGCCAGCAGCGGGACAGAGAACTATGGCTACACCTTC
TRBV5-1	few	-	TRBJ2-2	CASRLTSGELFF	TGCGCCAGCAGGTTGACATCCGGGGAGCTGTTTTTT
TRBV6-2/TRBV6-3	few	TRBD2	TRBJ2-2	CASSYAGGSGELFF	TGTGCCAGCAGTTACGCGGGGGGGAGCGGGGAGCTGTTTTTT
TRBV5-1	many	-	TRBJ2-4	CASSLVRLAKNIQYF	TGCGCCAGCAGCTTGGTCAGGCTAGCCAAAAACATTCAGTACTTC
TRBV6-5	few	-	TRBJ2-1	CASSRRQGRVDEQFF	TGTGCCAGCAGTCGACGACAGGGGAGGGTCGATGAGCAGTTCTTC
TRBV20-1	-	-	TRBJ2-7	CSAREAHHYEQYF	TGCAGTGCTAGAGAGGCACACCACTACGAGCAGTACTTC
TRBV5-6	-	-	TRBJ2-1	CASSLSEGNEQFF	TGTGCCAGCAGCTTGTCTGAGGGTAATGAGCAGTTCTTC
TRBV5-1	-	TRBD2	TRBJ2-1	CASSLPSGSIYNEQFF	TGCGCCAGCAGCTTGCCTAGCGGGAGTATCTACAATGAGCAGTTCTTC
TRBV5-6	few	-	TRBJ2-1	CASALLRSSYNEQFF	TGTGCCAGCGCCTTACTACGCAGCTCCTACAATGAGCAGTTCTTC
TRBV7-9	few	-	TRBJ1-4	CASSRRDGEKLFF	TGTGCCAGCAGCCGACGGGACGGAGAAAAACTGTTTTTT
TRBV6-1	-	TRBD1	TRBJ1-5	CASSERRTGTLRGNQPQHF	TGTGCCAGCAGTGAACGCCGGACAGGAACCCTTAGGGGCAATCAGCCCCAGCATTTT
TRBV5-1	-	-	TRBJ2-7	CASSAGTASRYEQYF	TGCGCCAGCAGCGCCGGGACCGCCTCCCGTTACGAGCAGTACTTC
TRBV7-6	-	TRBD2	TRBJ2-3	CASSLASGGLTDTQYF	TGTGCCAGCAGCTTAGCCAGCGGGGGCCTCACAGATACGCAGTATTTT
TRBV6-2/TRBV6-3	-	-	TRBJ2-2	CASSYGERTGELFF	TGTGCCAGCAGCTACGGGGAAAGAACCGGGGAGCTGTTTTTT
TRBV9	few	TRBD2	TRBJ2-1	CASSVGSGRAAEQFF	TGTGCCAGCAGCGTAGGTAGCGGGAGGGCCGCTGAGCAGTTCTTC
TRBV3-1	few	TRBD2	TRBJ2-1	CASSQSWTSGRIGNEQFF	TGTGCCAGCAGCCAAAGCTGGACTAGCGGGAGGATTGGGAATGAGCAGTTCTTC
TRBV25-1	few	TRBD1	TRBJ2-2	CATTDRGRNTGELFF	TGTGCCACCACGGACAGGGGGCGTAACACCGGGGAGCTGTTTTTT
TRBV24-1	-	TRBD1	TRBJ2-2	CATSDPDRGINTGELFF	TGTGCCACCAGTGACCCCGACAGGGGGATTAACACCGGGGAGCTGTTTTTT
TRBV15	few	TRBD1	TRBJ2-5	CATSRARTGVPETQYF	TGTGCCACCAGCAGAGCCAGGACAGGGGTCCCAGAGACCCAGTACTTC
TRBV29-1	-	-	TRBJ2-2	CSGTGASGAGELFF	TGCAGCGGTACAGGGGCCTCGGGAGCCGGGGAGCTGTTTTTT
TRBV29-1	-	TRBD2	TRBJ2-2	CSVEGLAGYTGELFF	TGCAGCGTTGAAGGACTAGCGGGGTACACCGGGGAGCTGTTTTTT
TRBV10-3	-	-	TRBJ2-7	CAIGAGPSSYEQYF	TGTGCCATCGGGGCAGGACCGAGCTCCTACGAGCAGTACTTC
TRBV4-2	-	TRBD2	TRBJ2-5	CASSQGLAGAKETQYF	TGTGCCAGCAGCCAGGGACTAGCGGGAGCTAAAGAGACCCAGTACTTC
TRBV4-3	-	-	TRBJ2-7	CASSPGGTGDHEQYF	TGCGCCAGCAGCCCCGGGGGAACAGGCGATCACGAGCAGTACTTC
TRBV7-6	-	-	TRBJ2-4	CASSLAQGAKNIQYF	TGTGCCAGCAGCTTAGCGCAGGGAGCAAAAAACATTCAGTACTTC
TRBV19	few	-	TRBJ2-7	CASSITPLGHEQYF	TGTGCCAGTAGTATCACCCCCCTCGGCCACGAGCAGTACTTC
TRBV29-1	many	TRBD2	TRBJ2-3	CSVEREGISTDTQYF	TGCAGCGTTGAAAGGGAGGGGATTAGCACAGATACGCAGTATTTT
TRBV9	-	-	TRBJ1-1	CASSVGAGTLNTEAFF	TGTGCCAGCAGCGTAGGGGCAGGGACACTGAACACTGAAGCTTTCTTT
TRBV5-5	few	TRBD2	TRBJ2-7	CASSLSGGSFYEQYF	TGTGCCAGCAGCCTTAGCGGGGGATCCTTCTACGAGCAGTACTTC